The 32 T cell receptor beta chains below come from one sample, sequenced in a study of technical replicates of blood from a handful of donors. This table comes from immunoSEQ multiplex PCR, and its TCRdb copy is limited to in-frame clones, with some not included. The table lists some 83,000 clones, more than 80% of them singletons. Sample: T cells isolated from PBMCs. These TCRs come from a human donor in good health.

The chain has TRBV10-1 and TRBJ2-7; D gene unclear. Germline V lookup: CDR1 WNHNN, CDR2 SYGVQD (reference sequence). V lost 0 bases and J 3 bases, leaving 9 bases between the germline ends. The CDR3 covers 14 residues. Here the CDR3 reads CASSESAGLYEQYF. The CDR3 bases are TGCGCCAGCAGTGAGTCAGCAGGCCTCTACGAGCAGTACTTC.

This clone was detected once. The gene calls are TRBV5-1 and TRBJ1-2; no clear D gene. The V end lost 4 bases, the J end lost 4 bases, and 14 bases lay between the germline ends. Germline assignment: CDR1 SGHRS and CDR2 YFSETQ. This CDR3 region has 14 residues. The CDR3 sequence: CASSPAGSAYGYTF. The CDR3 DNA sequence: TGCGCCAGCAGCCCGGCGGGCAGCGCCTATGGCTACACCTTC.

This sequence joins TRBV19 and TRBJ1-2; maybe TRBD1 (6 bases). Between the trimmed V and J ends, which lost 6 bases and 8 bases, there was a span of 22 bases. Germline CDR1 LNHDA, CDR2 SQIVND (reference sequence). The CDR3 contains 15 residues. CDR3: CASRHGQLPFGGYTF. In DNA, the CDR3 is TGTGCCAGTAGGCACGGACAGCTCCCCTTTGGGGGCTACACCTTC.

This sequence joins TRBV30 and TRBJ2-7; a weak D match, TRBD1 (5 bases). CDR3 length: 14 residues. The V end lost 3 bases, the J end lost 2 bases, and 14 bases lay between the germline ends. Germline CDR1 and CDR2: GTSNPN and SVGIG (reference sequence). CDR3 amino acids: CAWRLQGKPYEQYF. In DNA form, the CDR3 reads TGTGCCTGGAGACTCCAGGGTAAGCCCTACGAGCAGTACTTC.

The V call is TRBV6-5, the J call TRBJ2-2, with TRBD2 matching 14 bases. J was trimmed by 7 bases and V by 4 bases; bases with no gene match: 2. This CDR3 has 15 residues. CDR1 is MNHEY and CDR2 is SVGAGI in the germline V gene. CDR3 loop: CASSSGLAGGGELFF. Written as DNA, the CDR3 is TGTGCCAGCAGTTCCGGACTAGCGGGGGGCGGGGAGCTGTTTTTT.

The chain couples TRBV11-3 to TRBJ2-7; 9 positions agree with TRBD1. CDR1 SGHNT and CDR2 YENEEA come from the germline V gene. The V and J ends lost 3 bases and 6 bases, in that order; junction bases with no gene match: 6. This CDR3 region has 14 residues. This CDR3 reads CASSFGTGSIEQYF. DNA of the CDR3: TGTGCCAGCAGCTTTGGGACAGGGTCCATCGAGCAGTACTTC.

The V and J genes are TRBV6-1 and TRBJ1-1; D might be TRBD1 (5 bases). The germline V gene has CDR1 MNHNS and CDR2 SASEGT. V was clipped by 10 bases and J by 0 bases, with 6 bases between them. This CDR3 has 11 amino acids. The chain's CDR3 is CATTVNTEAFF. DNA of the CDR3: TGTGCCACGACAGTGAACACTGAAGCTTTCTTT.

The V call is TRBV7-2, the J call TRBJ1-4; TRBD1 is a possible D gene (5 bases). V lost 2 bases and J 8 bases, leaving 24 bases between the germline ends. In germline, CDR1 is SGHTA, CDR2 FQGNSA. The CDR3 sequence is 18 residues long. CDR3 DNA sequence: TGTGCCAGCAGCTTATACTCCCCCCGACAGCCCGAGCGCGAAAAACTGTTTTTT. It encodes CASSLYSPRQPEREKLFF. The full variable domain, its missing parts supplied by reference TRBV7-2 and TRBJ1-4, is GAGVSQSPSNKVTEKGKDVELRCDPISGHTALYWYRQSLGQGLEFLIYFQGNSAPDKSGLPSDRFSAERTGGSVSTLTIQRTQQEDSAVYLCASSLYSPRQPEREKLFFGSGTQLSVL.

The chain couples TRBV5-1 to TRBJ2-1; D perhaps matches TRBD2 (5 bases). The germline gives CDR1 SGHRS, CDR2 YFSETQ. V was shortened by 1 base and J by 2 bases, with 10 bases between the two germline ends. This CDR3 region has 15 residues. The CDR3 coding sequence is TGCGCCAGCAGCTTGCGGGGTGGTGCCTACAATGAGCAGTTCTTC. It specifies CASSLRGGAYNEQFF.

The chain uses TRBV30 and TRBJ2-5, with 8 nucleotides matching TRBD2. The CDR3 spans 15 residues. Germline CDR1 and CDR2: GTSNPN and SVGIG (reference sequence). Trimming at V came to 5 bases and at J to 3 bases, leaving 11 bases not matched to a gene. CDR3 sequence reads: CAWETGLAGEETQYF. CDR3 bases: TGTGCCTGGGAGACTGGACTAGCTGGAGAAGAGACCCAGTACTTC.

The V and J genes are TRBV15 and TRBJ2-5; the D gene is possibly TRBD2 (6 bases). V lost 2 bases to trimming and J lost 5 bases, with 21 bases between them. The CDR3 has 17 amino acids. The germline V gene has CDR1 LNHNV and CDR2 YYDKDF (reference sequence). The CDR3 loop is CATSRWGSSGSGETQYF. CDR3 DNA sequence: TGTGCCACCAGCAGATGGGGGTCCAGCGGGTCCGGGGAGACCCAGTACTTC.

The V call is TRBV6-5, the J call TRBJ2-7, with D maybe TRBD2 (6 bases). The ends were cut back, 8 bases at V and 0 bases at J, with 11 bases in the middle. The length of the CDR3 is 13 residues. From germline, CDR1 is MNHEY and CDR2 SVGAGI. The CDR3 nucleotides read TGTGCCAGCCGGCCCGGGAGCTCCTACGAGCAGTACTTC. Amino acid sequence: CASRPGSSYEQYF.

The chain links TRBV7-9 to TRBJ2-7; no reliable D call. V lost 4 bases, J lost 0 bases, and 4 bases lay in between. The CDR3 is made up of 12 amino acids. Germline CDR1 and CDR2: SEHNR and FQNEAQ (reference sequence). The CDR3 bases are TGTGCCAGCAGCTCGTTCTCCTACGAGCAGTACTTC. Translation gives CASSSFSYEQYF.

V usage is TRBV11-3 and J usage is TRBJ2-1; the D is unclear. V dropped 3 bases and J dropped 0 bases, with 9 bases sitting between them. The CDR3 contains 15 residues. The V gene's germline CDR1 is SGHNT and CDR2 YENEEA. The CDR3 here is CASSFGVSSYNEQFF. CDR3 DNA sequence: TGTGCCAGCAGCTTCGGAGTGAGCTCCTACAATGAGCAGTTCTTC.

This clone came up a few times. The chain combines TRBV27 with TRBJ1-5; D gene unclear. CDR1 is MNHEY, CDR2 SMNVEV, per germline (reference sequence). The CDR3 has 13 amino acids. V was cut by 4 bases and J by 4 bases, with 8 bases left in between. CDR3 sequence (DNA): TGTGCCAGCAGTTCCACAGCAAATCAGCCCCAGCATTTT. This sequence encodes CASSSTANQPQHF.

The rearrangement links TRBV11-3 to TRBJ2-2; TRBD1 is a possible D gene (5 bases). CDR1 SGHNT and CDR2 YENEEA come from the germline V gene. Trimming left V 5 bases short and J 2 bases short, with 9 bases between. There are 14 residues in the CDR3. CDR3 in DNA: TGTGCCAGCAGCCCTTGGACAAACACCGGGGAGCTGTTTTTT. The encoded protein is CASSPWTNTGELFF. The full variable domain, completed using reference TRBV11-3 and TRBJ2-2, is EAGVVQSPRYKIIEKKQPVAFWCNPISGHNTLYWYLQNLGQGPELLIRYENEEAVDDSQLPKDRFSAERLKGVDSTLKIQPAELGDSAVYLCASSPWTNTGELFFGEGSRLTVL.

The chain carries TRBV5-4 and TRBJ2-3; the match to TRBD2 covers 8 bases. V shed 0 bases, J shed 8 bases, and the junction held 17 bases outside the gene matches. CDR1 is SGHNT and CDR2 is YYREEE in the germline V gene (reference sequence). The CDR3 is made up of 18 amino acids. The CDR3 is CASSLDGLAGSRGGTQYF. The CDR3 DNA sequence: TGTGCCAGCAGCTTGGATGGACTAGCTGGTTCACGTGGGGGTACGCAGTATTTT.

The J gene is TRBJ1-2, the V gene TRBV28; possibly TRBD1 for D (6 bases). This CDR3 comprises 13 residues. Germline V gene lookup returns CDR1 MDHEN and CDR2 SYDVKM. With 6 bases removed from V and 4 bases from J, the gap between germline ends came to 12 bases. CDR3 sequence reads: CASSPGQLYGYTF. The CDR3 nucleotides read TGTGCCAGCAGCCCCGGACAGCTCTATGGCTACACCTTC.

This chain uses TRBV2 with TRBJ2-1, with 8 bases that match TRBD1. Germline V gene lookup returns CDR1 SNHLY and CDR2 FYNNEI. The junction had 7 bases not matched to a gene; V was cut back by 6 bases and J by 3 bases. CDR3 length: 15 amino acids. For the CDR3, the DNA is TGTGCCAGCAGATCCGGGACAGGAATCTACAATGAGCAGTTCTTC. It codes for CASRSGTGIYNEQFF. The full variable domain, its missing parts supplied by reference TRBV2 and TRBJ2-1, is EPEVTQTPSHQVTQMGQEVILRCVPISNHLYFYWYRQILGQKVEFLVSFYNNEISEKSEIFDDQFSVERPDGSNFTLKIRSTKLEDSAMYFCASRSGTGIYNEQFFGPGTRLTVL.

V usage is TRBV2 and J usage is TRBJ2-7, with D possibly being TRBD2 (6 bases). V dropped 6 bases and J dropped 4 bases, with 25 bases sitting between them. Germline-derived CDR1 and CDR2 are SNHLY and FYNNEI. This CDR3 is built from 17 residues. The CDR3 DNA reads TGTGCCAGCAGGAGGGATTTAGCGGCCGTATCAGTTTACGAGCAGTACTTC. It translates to CASRRDLAAVSVYEQYF.

This clone showed up just a few times. The chain recombines TRBV28 with TRBJ1-1; D unclear. Germline-derived CDR1 and CDR2 are MDHEN and SYDVKM. V was trimmed by 2 bases and J by 2 bases, leaving 6 bases between them. The CDR3 spans 13 residues. The CDR3 bases are TGTGCCAGCAGTTTAGGCGGAAACACTGAAGCTTTCTTT. Translation gives CASSLGGNTEAFF. Based on the CDR3 plus reference TRBV28 and TRBJ1-1, the full variable domain is DVKVTQSSRYLVKRTGEKVFLECVQDMDHENMFWYRQDPGLGLRLIYFSYDVKMKEKGDIPEGYSVSREKKERFSLILESASTNQTSMYLCASSLGGNTEAFFGQGTRLTVV.

The chain carries TRBV28 and TRBJ1-2, with 7 bases lining up with TRBD1. Trimming at V came to 6 bases and at J to 4 bases, leaving 8 bases not matched to a gene. The CDR3 is 14 residues long. The germline V gene encodes CDR1 MDHEN and CDR2 SYDVKM. Written as DNA, the CDR3 is TGTGCCAGCAGGGAGGGGGCGGTTGTCTATGGCTACACCTTC. This encodes CASREGAVVYGYTF.

The chain has TRBV5-1 and TRBJ1-1, with D uncertain. CDR3 length: 14 residues. Germline V lookup: CDR1 SGHRS, CDR2 YFSETQ. V shed 2 bases and J shed 2 bases, with 10 bases lying between them. Here the CDR3 reads CASSLSQQNTEAFF. The CDR3 DNA follows: TGCGCCAGCAGCTTATCACAGCAAAACACTGAAGCTTTCTTT.

This clone was observed a few times. This chain connects TRBV30 to TRBJ1-3, with 9 nucleotides matching TRBD1. Germline V gene sequence: CDR1 GTSNPN, CDR2 SVGIG (reference sequence). Trimming took 2 bases from V and 2 from J; bases not matched to a gene: 4. This CDR3 comprises 15 residues. CDR3 DNA: TGTGCCTGGAGTCCCGGACAGGGGCCTGGAAACACCATATATTTT. Its translation is CAWSPGQGPGNTIYF.

In this sample, this clone turned up a few times. The V call is TRBV7-3, the J call TRBJ1-1; possibly TRBD1 for D (6 bases). Germline V gives CDR1 SGHTA, CDR2 FQGTGA. This CDR3 region has 16 residues. The V end was cut by 5 bases, the J end by 3 bases, with 19 bases between. The CDR3 spells CASSRGIIDRYTEAFF. The CDR3 region has the DNA TGTGCCAGCAGCAGGGGGATAATCGATCGGTACACTGAAGCTTTCTTT.

J is TRBJ2-1 and V is TRBV5-1; TRBD2 aligns across 7 bases. With 1 base clipped from V and 3 bases from J, the junction kept 7 bases outside the gene matches. Looked up from germline, CDR1 is SGHRS and CDR2 is YFSETQ. The CDR3 loop spans 16 amino acids. The CDR3 sequence is CASSLPSGGIYNEQFF. The DNA of the CDR3 is TGCGCCAGCAGCTTGCCTAGCGGAGGAATCTACAATGAGCAGTTCTTC. The entire variable domain, with the rest obtained from reference TRBV5-1 and TRBJ2-1, is as follows: KAGVTQTPRYLIKTRGQQVTLSCSPISGHRSVSWYQQTPGQGLQFLFEYFSETQRNKGNFPGRFSGRQFSNSRSEMNVSTLELGDSALYLCASSLPSGGIYNEQFFGPGTRLTVL.

The chain has TRBV18 and TRBJ1-5, with TRBD1 matching 8 bases. The germline CDR1 and CDR2 sequences are KGHSH and LQKENI. The CDR3 covers 17 residues. With 1 base clipped from V and 4 bases from J, the junction kept 9 bases outside the gene matches. CDR3 region: CASSPRLTGTGNQPQHF. The DNA of the CDR3 is TGTGCCAGCTCACCACGCCTAACCGGGACAGGTAATCAGCCCCAGCATTTT.

V gene TRBV7-9 combines with J gene TRBJ1-5; D gene ambiguous. CDR3 length: 14 residues. Germline V gene data show CDR1 as SEHNR and CDR2 as FQNEAQ (reference sequence). V was clipped by 2 bases and J by 0 bases, with 5 bases between them. The CDR3 bases are TGTGCCAGCAGCTTAACAAGTAGCAATCAGCCCCAGCATTTT. It specifies CASSLTSSNQPQHF.

The rearrangement joins TRBV29-1 to TRBJ1-2; no clear D. The V gene lost 3 bases and the J gene lost 5 bases, with 16 bases spanning the gap. The CDR3 has 14 residues. Germline assignment: CDR1 SQVTM and CDR2 ANQGSEA. The CDR3 is CSVDRLGSGYGYTF. The CDR3 DNA is TGCAGCGTTGATCGTCTGGGAAGCGGTTATGGCTACACCTTC.

V gene TRBV7-6 combines with J gene TRBJ2-7; 10 bases fit TRBD2. CDR3 length: 16 amino acids. Trimming cost V 0 bases and J 5 bases; bases outside gene matches: 7. Germline CDR1 SGHVS, CDR2 FNYEAQ. The chain's CDR3 is CASSLASSGRADEQYF. The CDR3 nucleotides are TGTGCCAGCAGCTTAGCCTCAAGCGGGAGGGCAGACGAGCAGTACTTC.

This chain links TRBV15 with TRBJ1-4; tentative D call: TRBD1 (5 bases). Trimming removed 0 bases from V and 4 bases from J, with 12 bases in between. The germline CDR1 and CDR2 sequences are LNHNV and YYDKDF (reference sequence). This CDR3 has 16 amino acids. The chain's CDR3 is CATSRDWGTINEKLFF. The CDR3 DNA follows: TGTGCCACCAGCAGAGATTGGGGCACTATTAATGAAAAACTGTTTTTT.

This chain connects TRBV28 to TRBJ2-2; D possibly corresponds to TRBD2 (7 bases). The CDR3 runs to 15 residues. Germline V gene data show CDR1 as MDHEN and CDR2 as SYDVKM. V lost 6 bases and J 8 bases, leaving 19 bases between the germline ends. CDR3: CASRRGEGRRGELFF. The CDR3 DNA follows: TGTGCCAGCAGGAGGGGGGAGGGCCGTAGGGGGGAGCTGTTTTTT.